Included here is one TCR beta chain sequence, with context. Its specificity is not known. These data belong to a study of regulatory T cells in long-lasting Graves disease. Study as a whole: For a period under 3 months, newly diagnosed Graves' patients had taken antithyroid drugs. Regarding the study as a whole: Accuracy might have suffered from few samples.

Arm-PCR with iRepertoire HTBI primers amplified the CDR3 regions for these TCR beta libraries. MiXCR, run by TCRdb on the multiplex PCR reads, gives a single entry per CDR3 protein. Here the sample spans 400,000 to 550,000 distinct CDR3 sequences, roughly 15% being singletons. The CDR3 loop spans 16 amino acids. Losses at the gene ends were 5 bases for V and 7 bases for J; bases not matched to a gene: 7. The germline V gene encodes CDR1 MNHEY and CDR2 SVGEGT. Documented time point: newly diagnosed GD, antithyroid drugs for less than 3 months. After RNA was extracted from PBMCs, the TCR library was made from it. The data were also submitted as part of a second study, on T cells in Graves' hyperthyroidism and ophthalmopathy. From that paper: The HTBI primer set was used in a first-round RT-PCR of the TCR CDR3.

The TCR comes from a young woman with Graves disease. This chain joins TRBV6-2 or TRBV6-3 and TRBJ2-2, with TRBD2 identical over 13 bases. The input for sequencing was peripheral blood mononuclear cells (PBMCs), taken at new diagnosis, from a patient treated with antithyroid drugs. CDR3 sequence: CASSPRLAGGLGELFF. The CDR3 DNA follows: TGTGCCAGCAGTCCCAGACTAGCGGGAGGTCTCGGGGAGCTGTTTTTT.